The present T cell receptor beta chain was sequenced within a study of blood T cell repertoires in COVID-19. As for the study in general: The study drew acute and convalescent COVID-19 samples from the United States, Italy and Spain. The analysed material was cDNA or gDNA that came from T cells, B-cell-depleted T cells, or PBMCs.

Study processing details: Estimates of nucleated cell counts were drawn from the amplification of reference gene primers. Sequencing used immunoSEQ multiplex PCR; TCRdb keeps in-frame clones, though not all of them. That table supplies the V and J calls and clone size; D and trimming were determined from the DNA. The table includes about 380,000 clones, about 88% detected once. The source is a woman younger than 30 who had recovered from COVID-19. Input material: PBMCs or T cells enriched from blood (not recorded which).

CDR3 in amino acids: CASDGYNEQFF. CDR3 DNA sequence: TGTGCCAGCGACGGGTACAATGAGCAGTTCTTC. The rearrangement joins TRBV19 to TRBJ2-1; D is unclear. The length of the CDR3 is 11 residues. Germline V CDR1 and CDR2: LNHDA, SQIVND (reference sequence). Deletions cut 9 bases from V and 4 bases from J, with 7 bases between.